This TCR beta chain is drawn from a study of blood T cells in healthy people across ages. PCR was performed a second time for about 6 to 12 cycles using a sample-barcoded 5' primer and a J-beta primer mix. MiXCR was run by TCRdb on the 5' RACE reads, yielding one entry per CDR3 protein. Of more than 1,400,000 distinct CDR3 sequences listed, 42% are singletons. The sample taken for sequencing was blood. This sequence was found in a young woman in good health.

In nucleotides, the CDR3 is TGCAGTGCTCCGGGACGGCCAAACACCGGGGAGCTGTTTTTT. Protein sequence: CSAPGRPNTGELFF. The chain couples TRBV20-1 to TRBJ2-2; D assignment may be TRBD1 or TRBD2 (5 bases each). The CDR3 has 14 residues. V lost 5 bases and J lost 2, with 12 bases in between. Germline V gene sequence: CDR1 DFQATT, CDR2 SNEGSKA (reference sequence).